Listed below are T cell receptor beta chains from one sample, sequenced in a study of blood T cell repertoires in COVID-19. Only in-frame clones appear in the TCRdb table, and some are missing; sequencing was by immunoSEQ multiplex PCR. The sample includes about 120,000 clones, over 65% of them seen just once. Material for sequencing was peripheral blood. Receptor source: a man between 70 and 80 years old with acute or convalescent COVID-19. CDR3s include the opening cysteine and the closing phenylalanine or tryptophan. D genes are given only for firm matches. Size tells how often a clone was seen (once, few, many) or the class of an expanded clone, and some rows leave it out.

DNA	CDR3	size	V	J	D
TGTGCCACCAGCAGAGATAAGCACGGTACTGAAGCTTTCTTT	CATSRDKHGTEAFF	.	TRBV15	TRBJ1-1	.
TGTGCCAGCAGCTCACGGGGGGCGGGGGCCTCCTACAATGAGCAGTTCTTC	CASSSRGAGASYNEQFF	.	TRBV5-4	TRBJ2-1	.
TGTGCCAGCAGTTACGACTTAAACACTGAAGCTTTCTTT	CASSYDLNTEAFF	.	TRBV6-5	TRBJ1-1	.
TGTGCCAGCACCCCACAGGGGGACGGCACTGAAGCTTTCTTT	CASTPQGDGTEAFF	.	TRBV7-9	TRBJ1-1	TRBD1
TGTGCCATCGGCGGGAGGTCCAACACCGGGGAGCTGTTTTTT	CAIGGRSNTGELFF	.	TRBV10-3	TRBJ2-2	TRBD2
TGTGCCAGCAGCTTAGAAGTCGGCGGGCCCACCGTCTACGAGCAGTACTTC	CASSLEVGGPTVYEQYF	.	TRBV7-9	TRBJ2-7	.
TGTGCCAGCTCACCAGGGCGGGATCAGCCCCAGCATTTT	CASSPGRDQPQHF	.	TRBV18	TRBJ1-5	.
TGTGCCAGCACCGGGACTTCCTTAAGCTCCTACGAGCAGTACTTC	CASTGTSLSSYEQYF	.	TRBV2	TRBJ2-7	.
TGTGCCAGCAGCCAGGCGGGACAGGGGGTCTATGGCTACACCTTC	CASSQAGQGVYGYTF	.	TRBV3-1/TRBV3-2	TRBJ1-2	TRBD1
TGTGCCTGGAGTGTACAACAGGGTAGGGGGTATTATAGCAATCAGCCCCAGCATTTT	CAWSVQQGRGYYSNQPQHF	once	TRBV30	TRBJ1-5	.
TGTGCCAGCAGCCAAGGAGGTAGCGGGAGGGCGATTGAGCAGTTCTTC	CASSQGGSGRAIEQFF	.	TRBV4-2	TRBJ2-1	TRBD2
TGCAGTGCTGGACAGTTATACGAGCAGTACTTC	CSAGQLYEQYF	.	TRBV20-1	TRBJ2-7	.
TGTGCCAGCAGTTACTCGCCGTTGGGGCGACTAGCGGGCTTTTACAATGAGCAGTTCTTC	CASSYSPLGRLAGFYNEQFF	once	TRBV6-2/TRBV6-3	TRBJ2-1	TRBD2
TGTGCCAGCAGCCGCGGACAGGGAGACACCATATATTTT	CASSRGQGDTIYF	.	TRBV3-1/TRBV3-2	TRBJ1-3	TRBD1
TGTGCCAGCACCCTTAGCGGCACAGATACGCAGTATTTT	CASTLSGTDTQYF	.	TRBV12-3/TRBV12-4	TRBJ2-3	.
TGTGCCAGTAGTATGGTACAGAGACATCAGCCCCAGCATTTT	CASSMVQRHQPQHF	once	TRBV19	TRBJ1-5	.
TGCGCCAGCAGTCAATCCAGGCAGGACAGGGGCAACCCCTACGAGCAGTACTTC	CASSQSRQDRGNPYEQYF	once	TRBV23-1	TRBJ2-7	TRBD1
TGTGCCAGTAGTATGCAGGAATTCGCCAACGTCCTGACTTTC	CASSMQEFANVLTF	.	TRBV19	TRBJ2-6	.
TGTGCCAGCAGGGGCGCCACGGGGACAGATAATGAAAAACTGTTTTTT	CASRGATGTDNEKLFF	.	TRBV28	TRBJ1-4	TRBD1
TGCAGTGCTAGTTTTAGCGGGGGGGCAGATGAGCAGTTCTTC	CSASFSGGADEQFF	.	TRBV20-1	TRBJ2-1	TRBD2
TGTGCCTGGAGTGGGAATCCAGGGGGCCTCAATCAGCCCCAGCATTTT	CAWSGNPGGLNQPQHF	.	TRBV30	TRBJ1-5	TRBD1
TGTGCCAGCAGGTACAGGGGACAACCTAACTATGGCTACACCTTC	CASRYRGQPNYGYTF	.	TRBV6-2/TRBV6-3	TRBJ1-2	TRBD1
TGTGCCAGCAGCCTCGAGAGTGGAGACTCTGGAAACACCATATATTTT	CASSLESGDSGNTIYF	.	TRBV9	TRBJ1-3	.
TGCGCCAGCAGCCCGGTGATCGGGAGCGGGGGGCTGTCGGCCGGGGAGCTGTTTTTT	CASSPVIGSGGLSAGELFF	few	TRBV5-1	TRBJ2-2	TRBD2
TGTGCCAGCAGTTTACCTGGGACTCTGGGAGAGCAGTTCTTC	CASSLPGTLGEQFF	.	TRBV28	TRBJ2-1	.
TGTGCCAGTAGTGGACAGAGGCATAGCAATCAGCCCCAGCATTTT	CASSGQRHSNQPQHF	.	TRBV19	TRBJ1-5	.
TGTGCCTGGACGGCTAGCGGGGGCCTTTACAATGAGCAGTTCTTC	CAWTASGGLYNEQFF	.	TRBV30	TRBJ2-1	TRBD2
TGTGCCAGCAGCGCTTCCCCACTAGTGACAGATACGCAGTATTTT	CASSASPLVTDTQYF	.	TRBV9	TRBJ2-3	.
TGTGCCAGCAGCACAACACAGGGTGTCGATTCACCCCTCCACTTT	CASSTTQGVDSPLHF	.	TRBV9	TRBJ1-6	.
TGCAGCGTTGAGGGCACAGCGGCTTTAAACAATGAGCAGTTCTTC	CSVEGTAALNNEQFF	.	TRBV29-1	TRBJ2-1	.
TGTGCCAGCAGTTCGGACAGTCAGTATAATTCACCCCTCCACTTT	CASSSDSQYNSPLHF	.	TRBV27	TRBJ1-6	.
TGTGCCTGGAGTGTATGGGGCAACTACGAGCAGTACTTC	CAWSVWGNYEQYF	.	TRBV30	TRBJ2-7	.
TGTGCCAGCAGCTTATCCGCGGGATCCTACAATGAGCAGTTCTTC	CASSLSAGSYNEQFF	.	TRBV7-3	TRBJ2-1	.
TGTGCCAGCCGCACCAGCGAGCAGTACTTC	CASRTSEQYF	.	TRBV2	TRBJ2-7	.
TGTGCCAGCTCACCACGGACGGGACAGGGGACCGACAATGAGCAGTTCTTC	CASSPRTGQGTDNEQFF	once	TRBV18	TRBJ2-1	TRBD1
TGTGCCAGCAGCGTAGAGGATGGGGGGGTAACCGGATATGGCACAGATACGCAGTATTTT	CASSVEDGGVTGYGTDTQYF	.	TRBV9	TRBJ2-3	TRBD2
TGTGCCACCGGACTAGCGGGGGGCCCATCTAGCACAGATACGCAGTATTTT	CATGLAGGPSSTDTQYF	.	TRBV2	TRBJ2-3	TRBD2
TGTGCCAGCAGCCCCCGACAGGGGGCCTACGAGCAGTACTTC	CASSPRQGAYEQYF	.	TRBV7-2	TRBJ2-7	TRBD1
TGTGCCAGCAGTTATTCGGGTTTGTTCTACGAGCAGTACTTC	CASSYSGLFYEQYF	.	TRBV6-2/TRBV6-3	TRBJ2-7	.